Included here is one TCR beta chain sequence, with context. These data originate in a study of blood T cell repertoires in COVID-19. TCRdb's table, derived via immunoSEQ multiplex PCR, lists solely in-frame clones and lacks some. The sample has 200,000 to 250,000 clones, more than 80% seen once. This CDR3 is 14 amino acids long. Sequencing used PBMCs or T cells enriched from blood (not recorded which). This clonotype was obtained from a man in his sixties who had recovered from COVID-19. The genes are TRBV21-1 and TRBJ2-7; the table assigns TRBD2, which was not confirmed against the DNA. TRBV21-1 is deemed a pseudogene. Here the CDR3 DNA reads TGTGCCAGCAGTCCCCGGGGGGAGGCCTACGAGCAGTACTTC. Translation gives CASSPRGEAYEQYF.